A single sample is the source of the 31 T cell receptor beta chains below, sequenced in a study of T cells in Graves' hyperthyroidism and ophthalmopathy. Amplified regions were TCR beta CDR3 sequences from RNA transcripts. The HTBI primer set served for first-round RT-PCR of the TCR CDR3. From the multiplex PCR reads, TCRdb called clonotypes with MiXCR, one entry per CDR3 protein. Of a few hundred thousand distinct CDR3 sequences in the sample, less than 20% were seen once. The specimen sequenced was blood. The receptors were sampled from a woman between 45 and 60 years old with Graves' hyperthyroidism.

As to this clonotype: A read error may be the cause here, since a much bigger clone is one base away. This sequence joins TRBV27 and TRBJ2-7; 13 bases line up with TRBD2. Germline CDR1 reads MNHEY; CDR2 reads SMNVEV (reference sequence). The junction had 4 bases not matched to a gene; V was cut back by 5 bases and J by 0 bases. The CDR3 is made up of 16 amino acids. CDR3 nucleotides: TGTGCCAGCAGTCCCGGGACTAGCGGGAACTCCTACGAGCAGTACTTC. It codes for CASSPGTSGNSYEQYF.

On this clonotype itself: The junction differs from germline at one of its ends, possibly a read error. The genes are TRBV5-1 and TRBJ2-7; 8 bases match TRBD2. Germline V gene lookup returns CDR1 SGHRS and CDR2 YFSETQ. The length of the CDR3 is 16 residues. The CDR3 loop is CASSSSSGHNSYEQYF. The CDR3, as DNA: TGTGCCAGCAGCTCCTCTAGCGGGCATAATTCCTACGAGCAGTACTTC.

This clonotype was observed a handful of times. Germline and junction disagree at one end, which may indicate a read error. For the CDR3, the DNA is TGTGCTAGCAGCTTAGTGGTGACAGAAATCAATGAGCAGTTCTTC. Protein sequence: CASSLVVTEINEQFF. The chain is built from TRBV7-7 and TRBJ2-1; maybe TRBD1 (5 bases). CDR1 SSHAT and CDR2 FNYEAQ come from the germline V gene (reference sequence). The CDR3 is made up of 15 amino acids.

The rearrangement uses TRBV20-1 and TRBJ2-3; D gene uncertain. Germline V gives CDR1 DFQATT, CDR2 SNEGSKA (reference sequence). There are 15 residues in the CDR3. Deletions cut 1 base from V and 2 bases from J, with 13 bases between. CDR3 sequence: CSARAVLPTTDTQYF. The CDR3 coding sequence is TGCAGTGCTAGAGCGGTCCTGCCGACCACAGATACGCAGTATTTT.

This clonotype was detected ten times or more. The J gene is TRBJ2-7, the V gene TRBV12-3 or TRBV12-4, with 7 bases that match TRBD1. CDR3 length: 14 residues. With V trimmed by 4 bases and J by 3 bases, 6 bases remained unmatched. CDR3 protein: CASSSADRDYEQYF. DNA for the CDR3: TGTGCCAGCAGTTCAGCAGACAGGGACTACGAGCAGTACTTC.

V is TRBV5-1 and J is TRBJ2-1; 15 bases line up with TRBD2. V gave up 4 bases and J gave up 9 bases; unmatched junction bases: 5. The CDR3 covers 15 residues. CDR1 is SGHRS and CDR2 is YFSETQ in the germline V gene. The CDR3 DNA follows: TGCGCCAGCAGCACGGGACTAGCGGGAGGAATTGAGCAGTTCTTC. This sequence encodes CASSTGLAGGIEQFF.

This rearrangement joins TRBV5-1 to TRBJ2-7, with D tentatively TRBD1 or TRBD2 (6 bases each). Germline V gene sequence: CDR1 SGHRS, CDR2 YFSETQ. The CDR3 is 14 residues long. Trimming shortened V by 4 bases and J by 6 bases, and 17 bases separated the two germline ends. CDR3 in amino acids: CASSLQGGSSEQYF. For the CDR3, the DNA is TGCGCCAGCAGCCTACAAGGGGGGTCGAGCGAGCAGTACTTC.

The DNA for the CDR3 is TGCAGTGCTAGAACTTTCCGGGGGGATCTATACAATGAGCAGTTCTTC. It codes for CSARTFRGDLYNEQFF. This chain links TRBV20-1 with TRBJ2-1; 7 bases map to TRBD2. Germline V lookup: CDR1 DFQATT, CDR2 SNEGSKA (reference sequence). CDR3 length equals 16 residues. V was pared by 2 bases and J by 4 bases, with 11 bases of the junction left unmatched.

Details on this clonotype: A much larger clone lies a single base off, so this may be a read error. The genes are TRBV3-1 and TRBJ1-2, with D unclear. CDR3 length equals 13 residues. Germline assignment: CDR1 LGHDT and CDR2 YNNKEL (reference sequence). The chain's CDR3 is CASSQNGNYGHTF. CDR3 coding DNA: TGTGCCAGCAGCCAAAACGGAAACTATGGCCACACCTTC.

As regards this clonotype: The junction differs from germline at one of its ends, possibly a read error. The V gene is TRBV10-2, the J gene TRBJ2-2; 11 bases are a match to TRBD2. Germline CDR1 is WSHSY and CDR2 is SAAADI. The CDR3 totals 17 residues. CDR3: CASSEPLAGGQHRGAVF. In DNA form, the CDR3 reads TGCGCCAGCAGTGAGCCGCTAGCGGGAGGACAACACCGGGGAGCTGTTTTT.

Comment on this clonotype: This may be a read error: a much more frequent sequence differs by one nucleotide. The V and J genes are TRBV2 and TRBJ2-5; D remains unclear. CDR1 is SNHLY, CDR2 FYNNEI, per germline. Trimming shortened V by 4 bases and J by 5 bases, and 14 bases separated the two germline ends. CDR3 length: 14 residues. The CDR3 DNA reads as TGTGCCAGCAGTGGATCCGTGGGCAGGGAGACCCAGTACTTC. It is translated as CASSGSVGRETQYF.

J is TRBJ1-4 and V is TRBV28; D gene ambiguous. CDR1 is MDHEN, CDR2 SYDVKM, per germline. Trimming removed 5 bases at V and 5 bases at J, with 15 bases between. The CDR3 extends over 15 amino acids. The DNA of the CDR3 is TGTGCCAGCAGTCCGGGTGGCAGAGCAAATGAAAAACTGTTTTTT. Translating it yields CASSPGGRANEKLFF.

This clonotype was observed a few times. The V and J genes are TRBV7-2 and TRBJ2-2; D is uncertain. V shed 4 bases and J shed 4 bases, with 10 bases lying between them. Looked up from germline, CDR1 is SGHTA and CDR2 is FQGNSA. This CDR3 contains 14 residues. The CDR3 DNA reads TGTGCCAGCAGCTATCCACCGAGCACCGGGGAGCTGTTTTTT. It translates to CASSYPPSTGELFF. The complete variable domain, with remaining parts taken from reference TRBV7-2 and TRBJ2-2, reads GAGVSQSPSNKVTEKGKDVELRCDPISGHTALYWYRQSLGQGLEFLIYFQGNSAPDKSGLPSDRFSAERTGGSVSTLTIQRTQQEDSAVYLCASSYPPSTGELFFGEGSRLTVL.

This clonotype has a count of ten or more. J is TRBJ2-7 and V is TRBV27; maybe TRBD2 (6 bases). The V gene lost 5 bases and the J gene lost 7 bases, with 21 bases spanning the gap. There are 15 residues in the CDR3. Germline V gene data show CDR1 as MNHEY and CDR2 as SMNVEV (reference sequence). The chain's CDR3 is CASSPLGTPLREQYF. DNA for the CDR3: TGTGCCAGCAGTCCCCTCGGGACTCCCCTTAGGGAGCAGTACTTC.

DNA of the CDR3: TGTGCCAGCAGCCCACCGGGCCGGGGGAATGGCTACACCTTC. This encodes CASSPPGRGNGYTF. The chain uses TRBV7-6 and TRBJ1-2, with D possibly TRBD1 on 5 matching bases. The CDR3 contains 14 residues. The V gene's germline CDR1 is SGHVS and CDR2 FNYEAQ. V lost 5 bases and J lost 6, with 16 bases in between.

This clonotype was detected many times. This chain connects TRBV30 to TRBJ1-1; 10 nucleotides line up with TRBD1. Per germline, CDR1 GTSNPN and CDR2 SVGIG (reference sequence). V trimming: 2 bases; J trimming: 5 bases; junction bases outside the gene matches: 8. There are 15 residues in the CDR3. CDR3 in amino acids: CAWSLRTGGFTEAFF. CDR3 coding DNA: TGTGCCTGGAGTCTAAGGACAGGGGGATTTACTGAAGCTTTCTTT.

This clonotype was counted only a few times. This chain links TRBV20-1 with TRBJ2-5; 7 nucleotides line up with TRBD2. The length of the CDR3 is 15 residues. Germline V gives CDR1 DFQATT, CDR2 SNEGSKA (reference sequence). V shed 6 bases, J shed 2 bases, and the junction held 12 bases outside the gene matches. CDR3 in DNA: TGCAGTGCCCACCCGAGAAGCGGGACGCAAGAGACCCAGTACTTC. Its translation is CSAHPRSGTQETQYF.

The chain employs TRBV27 and TRBJ2-7; tentative D call: TRBD1 (6 bases). The CDR3 totals 15 residues. V lost 6 bases to trimming and J lost 2 bases, with 17 bases between them. Germline assignment: CDR1 MNHEY and CDR2 SMNVEV (reference sequence). The CDR3 protein is CASREIGGLAYEQYF. CDR3 in DNA: TGTGCCAGCAGGGAAATAGGGGGTTTGGCCTACGAGCAGTACTTC.

This clonotype was recorded many times. This rearrangement joins TRBV5-1 to TRBJ2-3, with D tentatively TRBD1 or TRBD2 (6 bases each). Per germline, CDR1 SGHRS and CDR2 YFSETQ. The CDR3 runs 14 residues. Trimming took off 4 bases at V and 4 bases at J, with 13 bases between the two ends. CDR3 nucleotide sequence: TGCGCCAGCAGCGGAGGGGGGTCGGCAGATACGCAGTATTTT. Amino acid sequence: CASSGGGSADTQYF.

This clonotype was seen repeatedly, ten times or more. The J gene is TRBJ2-5, the V gene TRBV14; 7 positions match TRBD2. The germline V gene encodes CDR1 SGHDN and CDR2 FVKESK. CDR3 length: 15 residues. V shed 0 bases, J shed 3 bases, and the junction held 4 bases outside the gene matches. The CDR3 DNA is TGTGCCAGCAGCCAAGATTTTGGGAGGGAAGAGACCCAGTACTTC. It is translated as CASSQDFGREETQYF.

This clonotype came up a few times. CDR3 coding DNA: TGTGCCACCAGCCCAAGGGGGAACACTGAAGCTTTCTTT. It is translated as CATSPRGNTEAFF. The gene calls are TRBV24-1 and TRBJ1-1; possible D gene TRBD1, 5 bases. In germline, CDR1 is KGHDR, CDR2 SFDVKD. There are 13 residues in the CDR3. V was cut by 7 bases and J by 1 base, with 9 bases left in between.

In nucleotides, the CDR3 is TGTGCCAGCAGCGTAGCCGGATCCTACACCGGGGAGCTGTTTTTT. Its translation is CASSVAGSYTGELFF. The chain recombines TRBV9 with TRBJ2-2, with D unclear. Germline lookup yields CDR1 SGDLS and CDR2 YYNGEE. This CDR3 is 15 amino acids long. The V end was cut by 0 bases, the J end by 3 bases, with 9 bases between.

Many counts were recorded for this clonotype. The chain is built from TRBV5-6 and TRBJ1-2, with 10 bases lining up with TRBD1. Germline values: CDR1 SGHDT, CDR2 YYEEEE. Germline trimming cut 4 bases from V and 6 bases from J; bases unmatched to any gene: 3. This CDR3 has 13 residues. Here the CDR3 DNA reads TGTGCCAGCAGCACCGGGACAGGGGATGGCTACACCTTC. It encodes CASSTGTGDGYTF.

This chain links TRBV7-2 with TRBJ2-3; no clear D. The V end was cut by 0 bases, the J end by 2 bases, with 6 bases between. Germline assignment: CDR1 SGHTA and CDR2 FQGNSA. The CDR3 is 14 residues long. The CDR3 spells CASSLAWVTDTQYF. The CDR3 DNA reads as TGTGCCAGCAGCTTAGCATGGGTCACAGATACGCAGTATTTT.

This clonotype appeared many times. The chain couples TRBV10-3 to TRBJ1-1, with no clear D. CDR3 length: 14 amino acids. The V and J ends lost 3 bases and 1 base respectively, with 9 bases between them. Germline V gives CDR1 ENHRY, CDR2 SYGVKD. CDR3 amino acids: CAISESQTNTEAFF. In DNA, the CDR3 is TGTGCCATCAGTGAATCACAGACGAACACTGAAGCTTTCTTT.

This clonotype has just a few counts. The chain couples TRBV9 to TRBJ2-5, with D tentatively TRBD2 (6 bases). The CDR3 has 16 amino acids. Germline V gene lookup returns CDR1 SGDLS and CDR2 YYNGEE. V lost 2 bases to trimming and J lost 2 bases, with 16 bases between them. In nucleotides, the CDR3 is TGTGCCAGCAGCGTTTTCCCCGGAGGGCTTCAAGAGACCCAGTACTTC. It is translated as CASSVFPGGLQETQYF.

This clonotype was observed at least ten times. The chain couples TRBV7-9 to TRBJ1-5; a weak D match, TRBD1 (5 bases). V lost 3 bases and J 2 bases, leaving 17 bases between the germline ends. CDR1 is SEHNR, CDR2 FQNEAQ, per germline (reference sequence). The CDR3 sequence is 17 residues long. Here the CDR3 reads CASSFSQGLDRNQPQHF. The CDR3 bases are TGTGCCAGCAGCTTCAGTCAGGGTTTGGATCGCAATCAGCCCCAGCATTTT.

Concerning this clonotype: Just one base apart from a much larger clone, this may be a read error. The chain recombines TRBV7-8 with TRBJ1-3; D gene unclear. The CDR3 has 14 amino acids. From germline, CDR1 is SGHVS and CDR2 FQNEAQ. Trimming stripped 5 bases from V and 0 bases from J, with 8 bases between. This CDR3 is CASSQDRSGNTIYF. CDR3 coding DNA: TGTGCCAGCAGCCAGGACCGCTCTGGAAACACCATATATTTT. Filled out from reference TRBV7-8 and TRBJ1-3, the complete variable domain reads GAGVSQSPRYKVAKRGQDVALRCDPISGHVSLFWYQQALGQGPEFLTYFQNEAQLDKSGLPSDRFFAERPEGSVSTLKIQRTQQEDSAVYLCASSQDRSGNTIYFGEGSWLTVV.

V is TRBV5-1 and J is TRBJ2-7; 8 bases are shared with TRBD1. Looked up from germline, CDR1 is SGHRS and CDR2 is YFSETQ. This CDR3 region has 14 residues. Losses at the gene ends were 3 bases for V and 3 bases for J; bases not matched to a gene: 5. The CDR3 nucleotides read TGCGCCAGCAGCTCCGACAGGGGAAACTACGAGCAGTACTTC. The encoded protein is CASSSDRGNYEQYF.

This chain uses TRBV5-1 with TRBJ2-3; 12 bases are a match to TRBD2. Trimming cost V 0 bases and J 0 bases; bases outside gene matches: 2. Germline V lookup: CDR1 SGHRS, CDR2 YFSETQ. The CDR3 totals 17 residues. DNA for the CDR3: TGCGCCAGCAGCTTGGGGACTAGCGGGATTAGCACAGATACGCAGTATTTT. Its protein is CASSLGTSGISTDTQYF.

The sample holds a few counts of this clonotype. CDR3 protein: CSARVSLGSGRDTGELFF. CDR3 nucleotides: TGCAGTGCTAGAGTTAGTCTGGGGAGCGGGAGAGACACCGGGGAGCTGTTTTTT. The chain links TRBV20-1 to TRBJ2-2; 8 bases are shared with TRBD2. The CDR3 is 18 residues long. V was clipped by 1 base and J by 3 bases; unmatched bases: 13. Germline V gives CDR1 DFQATT, CDR2 SNEGSKA (reference sequence).